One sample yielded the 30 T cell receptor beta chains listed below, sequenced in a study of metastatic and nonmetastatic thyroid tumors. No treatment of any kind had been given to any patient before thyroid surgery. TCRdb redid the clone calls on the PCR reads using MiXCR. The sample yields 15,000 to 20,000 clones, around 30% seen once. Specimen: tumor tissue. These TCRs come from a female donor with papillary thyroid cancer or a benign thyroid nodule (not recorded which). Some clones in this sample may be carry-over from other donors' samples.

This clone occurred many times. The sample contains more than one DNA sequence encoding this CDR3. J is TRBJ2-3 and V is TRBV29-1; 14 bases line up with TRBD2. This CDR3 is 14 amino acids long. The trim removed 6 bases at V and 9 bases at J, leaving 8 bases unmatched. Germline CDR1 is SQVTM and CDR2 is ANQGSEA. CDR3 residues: CSVQGLAGAYTQYF. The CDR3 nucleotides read TGCAGCGTCCAGGGACTAGCGGGAGCATACACGCAGTATTTT.

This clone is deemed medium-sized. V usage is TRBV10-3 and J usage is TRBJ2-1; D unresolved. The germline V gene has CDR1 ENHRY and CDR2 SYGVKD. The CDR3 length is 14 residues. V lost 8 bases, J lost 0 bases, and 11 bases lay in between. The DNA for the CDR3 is TGTGCCATCTCTTGGCAAAGCTCCTACAATGAGCAGTTCTTC. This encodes CAISWQSSYNEQFF.

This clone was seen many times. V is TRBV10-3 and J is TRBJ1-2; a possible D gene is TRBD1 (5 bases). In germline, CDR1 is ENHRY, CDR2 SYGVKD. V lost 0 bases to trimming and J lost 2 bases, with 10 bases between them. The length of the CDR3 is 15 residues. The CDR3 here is CAISESSNRNYGYTF. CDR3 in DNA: TGTGCCATCAGTGAGTCGAGTAACAGGAACTATGGCTACACCTTC.

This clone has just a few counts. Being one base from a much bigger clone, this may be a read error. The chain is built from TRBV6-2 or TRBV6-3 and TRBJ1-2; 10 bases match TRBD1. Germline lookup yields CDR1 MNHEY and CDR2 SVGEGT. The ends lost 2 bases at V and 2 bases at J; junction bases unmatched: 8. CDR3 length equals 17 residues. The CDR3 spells CASSYAGTGAGNYGYTF. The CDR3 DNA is TGTGCCAGCAGTTACGCCGGGACAGGGGCGGGAAACTATGGCTACACCTTC.

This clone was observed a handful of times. The CDR3 loop is CASSIVVLNTEAFF. DNA for the CDR3: TGTGCCAGCAGTATTGTAGTGTTGAACACTGAAGCTTTCTTT. This chain joins TRBV6-1 and TRBJ1-1; D gene ambiguous. Per germline, CDR1 MNHNS and CDR2 SASEGT. V was clipped by 5 bases and J by 0 bases, with 10 bases between them. The CDR3 runs 14 residues.

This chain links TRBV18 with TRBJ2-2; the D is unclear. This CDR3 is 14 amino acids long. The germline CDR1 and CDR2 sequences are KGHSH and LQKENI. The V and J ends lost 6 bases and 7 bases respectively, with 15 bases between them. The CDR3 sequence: CASSPSVDRGELFF. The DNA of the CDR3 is TGTGCCAGCTCCCCTTCTGTTGACCGCGGGGAGCTGTTTTTT.

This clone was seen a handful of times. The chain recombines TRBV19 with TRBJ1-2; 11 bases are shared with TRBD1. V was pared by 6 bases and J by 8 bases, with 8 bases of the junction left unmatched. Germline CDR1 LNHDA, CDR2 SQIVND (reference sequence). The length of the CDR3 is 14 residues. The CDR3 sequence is CASREDRGQKGYTF. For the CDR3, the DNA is TGTGCCAGTAGAGAGGACAGGGGGCAGAAAGGCTACACCTTC. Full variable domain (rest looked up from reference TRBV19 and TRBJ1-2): DGGITQSPKYLFRKEGQNVTLSCEQNLNHDAMYWYRQDPGQGLRLIYYSQIVNDFQKGDIAEGYSVSREKKESFPLTVTSAQKNPTAFYLCASREDRGQKGYTFGSGTRLTVV.

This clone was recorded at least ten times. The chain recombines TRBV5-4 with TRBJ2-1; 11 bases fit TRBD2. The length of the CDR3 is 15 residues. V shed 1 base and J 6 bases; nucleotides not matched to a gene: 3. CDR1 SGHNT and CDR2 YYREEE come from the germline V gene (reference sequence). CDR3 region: CASSLRLAGGNEQFF. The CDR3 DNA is TGTGCCAGCAGCTTGAGGCTAGCGGGAGGCAATGAGCAGTTCTTC.

The CDR3 DNA reads TGCAGTGCTAGAGATGGGGGTGGAGGAACCGGGGAGCTGTTTTTT. Its translation is CSARDGGGGTGELFF. The chain has TRBV20-1 and TRBJ2-2; perhaps D is TRBD1 or TRBD2 (5 bases each). The ends were cut back, 0 bases at V and 5 bases at J, with 13 bases in the middle. Germline CDR1 is DFQATT and CDR2 is SNEGSKA (reference sequence). This CDR3 has 15 amino acids.

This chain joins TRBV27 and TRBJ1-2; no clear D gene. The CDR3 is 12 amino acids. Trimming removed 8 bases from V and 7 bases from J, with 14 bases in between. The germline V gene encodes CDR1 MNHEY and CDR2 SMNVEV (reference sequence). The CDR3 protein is CASASVAGGYTF. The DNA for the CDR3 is TGTGCCAGCGCGTCGGTCGCCGGTGGCTACACCTTC.

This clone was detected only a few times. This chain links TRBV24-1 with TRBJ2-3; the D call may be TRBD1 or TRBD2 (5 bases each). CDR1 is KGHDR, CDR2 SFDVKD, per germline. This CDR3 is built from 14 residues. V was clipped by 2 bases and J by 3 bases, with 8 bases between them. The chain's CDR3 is CATSDWDGTDTQYF. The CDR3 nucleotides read TGTGCCACCAGTGATTGGGACGGGACAGATACGCAGTATTTT.

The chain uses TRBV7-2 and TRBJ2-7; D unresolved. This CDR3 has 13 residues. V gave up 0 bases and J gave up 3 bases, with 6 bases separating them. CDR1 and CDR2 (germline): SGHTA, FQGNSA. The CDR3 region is CASSLAPGYEQYF. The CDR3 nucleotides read TGTGCCAGCAGCTTAGCGCCGGGCTACGAGCAGTACTTC. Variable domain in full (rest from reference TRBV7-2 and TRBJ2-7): GAGVSQSPSNKVTEKGKDVELRCDPISGHTALYWYRQSLGQGLEFLIYFQGNSAPDKSGLPSDRFSAERTGGSVSTLTIQRTQQEDSAVYLCASSLAPGYEQYFGPGTRLTVT.

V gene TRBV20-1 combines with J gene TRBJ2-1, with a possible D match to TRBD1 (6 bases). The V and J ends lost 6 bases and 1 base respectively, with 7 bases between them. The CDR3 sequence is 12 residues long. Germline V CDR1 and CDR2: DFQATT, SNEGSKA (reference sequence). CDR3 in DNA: TGCAGTGCCACAGGGTCCTACAATGAGCAGTTCTTC. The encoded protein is CSATGSYNEQFF.

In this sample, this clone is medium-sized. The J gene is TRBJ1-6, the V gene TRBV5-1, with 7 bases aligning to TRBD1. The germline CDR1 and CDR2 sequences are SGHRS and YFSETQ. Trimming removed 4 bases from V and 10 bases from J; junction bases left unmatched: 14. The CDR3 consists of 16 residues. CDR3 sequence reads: CASSPTTDRAESPLHF. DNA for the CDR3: TGCGCCAGCAGCCCGACGACCGACAGGGCGGAATCACCCCTCCACTTT.

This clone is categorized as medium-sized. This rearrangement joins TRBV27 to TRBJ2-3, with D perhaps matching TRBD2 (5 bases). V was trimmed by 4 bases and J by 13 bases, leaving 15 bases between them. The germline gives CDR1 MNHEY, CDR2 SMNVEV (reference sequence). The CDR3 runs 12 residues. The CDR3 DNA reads TGTGCCAGCAGTTACATCGGGGATTGGGAGTATTTT. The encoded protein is CASSYIGDWEYF.

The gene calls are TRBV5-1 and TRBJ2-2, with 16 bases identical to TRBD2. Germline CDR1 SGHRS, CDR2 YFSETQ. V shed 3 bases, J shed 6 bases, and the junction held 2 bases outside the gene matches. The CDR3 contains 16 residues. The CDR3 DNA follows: TGCGCCAGCAGCTGGGGACTAGCGGGAGGGCCCGGGGAGCTGTTTTTT. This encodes CASSWGLAGGPGELFF.

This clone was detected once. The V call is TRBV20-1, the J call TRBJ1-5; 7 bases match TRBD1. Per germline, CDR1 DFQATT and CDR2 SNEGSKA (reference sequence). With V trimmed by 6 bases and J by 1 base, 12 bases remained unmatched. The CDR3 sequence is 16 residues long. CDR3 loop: CSAQEEGTASNQPQHF. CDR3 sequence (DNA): TGCAGTGCCCAAGAGGAGGGGACAGCGAGCAATCAGCCCCAGCATTTT.

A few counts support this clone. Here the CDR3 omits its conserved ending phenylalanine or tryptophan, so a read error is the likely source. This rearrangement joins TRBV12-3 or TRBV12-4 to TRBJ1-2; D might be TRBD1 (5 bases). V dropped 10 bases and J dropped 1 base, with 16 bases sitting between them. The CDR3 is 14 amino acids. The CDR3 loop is CATATGTLNYGYTS. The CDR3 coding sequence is TGTGCCACCGCTACAGGTACGCTTAACTATGGCTACACCTCC.

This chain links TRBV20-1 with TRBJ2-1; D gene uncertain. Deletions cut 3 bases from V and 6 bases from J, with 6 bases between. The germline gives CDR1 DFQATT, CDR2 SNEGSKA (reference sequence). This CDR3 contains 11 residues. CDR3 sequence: CSASTVNEQFF. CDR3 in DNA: TGCAGTGCTAGTACCGTCAATGAGCAGTTCTTC.

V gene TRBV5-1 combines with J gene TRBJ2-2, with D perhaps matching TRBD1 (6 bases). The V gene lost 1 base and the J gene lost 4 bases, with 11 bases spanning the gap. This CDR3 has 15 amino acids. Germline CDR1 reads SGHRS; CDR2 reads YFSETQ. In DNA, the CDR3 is TGCGCCAGCAGCTTGCAAGGGGGTGGCACCGGGGAGCTGTTTTTT. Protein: CASSLQGGGTGELFF.

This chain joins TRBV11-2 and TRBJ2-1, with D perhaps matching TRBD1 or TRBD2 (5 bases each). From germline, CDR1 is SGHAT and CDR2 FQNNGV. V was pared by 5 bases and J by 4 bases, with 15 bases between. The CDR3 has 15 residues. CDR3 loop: CASSPRDREYNEQFF. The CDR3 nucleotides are TGTGCCAGCAGCCCTCGGGACCGGGAATACAATGAGCAGTTCTTC.

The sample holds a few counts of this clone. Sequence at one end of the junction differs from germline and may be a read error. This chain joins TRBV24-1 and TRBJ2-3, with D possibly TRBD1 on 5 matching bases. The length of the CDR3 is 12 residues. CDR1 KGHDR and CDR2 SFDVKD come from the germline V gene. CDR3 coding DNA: TGTGCCACCAGTGCACCGACAGATACTCAGTATTTT. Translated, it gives CATSAPTDTQYF.

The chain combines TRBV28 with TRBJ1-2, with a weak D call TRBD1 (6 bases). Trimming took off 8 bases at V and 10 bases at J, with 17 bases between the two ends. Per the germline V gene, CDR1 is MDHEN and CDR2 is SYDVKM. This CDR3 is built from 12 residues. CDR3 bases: TGTGCCAGCCGTGCCGGGACACTTCCCTACACCTTC. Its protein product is CASRAGTLPYTF.

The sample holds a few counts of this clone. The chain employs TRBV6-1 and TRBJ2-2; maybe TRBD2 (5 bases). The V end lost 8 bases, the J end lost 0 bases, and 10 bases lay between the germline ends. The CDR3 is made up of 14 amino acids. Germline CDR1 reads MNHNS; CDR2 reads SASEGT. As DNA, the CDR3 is TGTGCCAGCGGGAGTACACCGAACACCGGGGAGCTGTTTTTT. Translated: CASGSTPNTGELFF.

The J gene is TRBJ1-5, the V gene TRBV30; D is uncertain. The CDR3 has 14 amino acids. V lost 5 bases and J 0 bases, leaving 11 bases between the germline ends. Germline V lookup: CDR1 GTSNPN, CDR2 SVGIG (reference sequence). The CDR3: CAWAGGNSNQPQHF. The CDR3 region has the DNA TGTGCCTGGGCCGGTGGGAATAGCAATCAGCCCCAGCATTTT.

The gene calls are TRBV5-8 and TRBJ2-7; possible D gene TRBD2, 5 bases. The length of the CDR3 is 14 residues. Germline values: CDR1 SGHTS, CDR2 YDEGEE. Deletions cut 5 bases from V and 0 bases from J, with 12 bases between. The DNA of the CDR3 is TGTGCCAGCAGTCGGGGAGAAATCTCCTACGAGCAGTACTTC. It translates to CASSRGEISYEQYF.

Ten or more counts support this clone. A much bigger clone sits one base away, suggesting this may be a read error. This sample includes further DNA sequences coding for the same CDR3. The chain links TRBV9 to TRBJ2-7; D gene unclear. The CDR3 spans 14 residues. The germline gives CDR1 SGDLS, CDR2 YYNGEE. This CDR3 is CASSVGSDSYGQYF. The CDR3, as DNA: TGTGCCAGCAGCGTAGGGTCCGATTCCTACGGGCAGTACTTC.

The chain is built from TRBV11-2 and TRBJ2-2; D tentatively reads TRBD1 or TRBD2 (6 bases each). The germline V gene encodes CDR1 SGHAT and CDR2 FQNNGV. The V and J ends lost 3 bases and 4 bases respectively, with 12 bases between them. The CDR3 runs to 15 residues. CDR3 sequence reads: CASSLVGGGTGELFF. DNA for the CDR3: TGTGCCAGCAGCTTGGTCGGGGGCGGCACCGGGGAGCTGTTTTTT.

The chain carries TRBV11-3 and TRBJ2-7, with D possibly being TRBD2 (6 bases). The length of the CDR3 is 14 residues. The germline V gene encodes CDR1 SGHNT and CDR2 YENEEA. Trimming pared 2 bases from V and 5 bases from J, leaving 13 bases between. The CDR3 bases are TGTGCCAGCAGCTTACCCGCGGGAAGCCACGAGCAGTACTTC. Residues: CASSLPAGSHEQYF.

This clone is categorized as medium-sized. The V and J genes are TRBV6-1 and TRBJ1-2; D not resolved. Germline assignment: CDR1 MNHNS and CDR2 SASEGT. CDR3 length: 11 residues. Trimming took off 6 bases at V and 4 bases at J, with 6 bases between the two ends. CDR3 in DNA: TGTGCCAGCAGGGACTTCTATGGCTACACCTTC. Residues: CASRDFYGYTF.